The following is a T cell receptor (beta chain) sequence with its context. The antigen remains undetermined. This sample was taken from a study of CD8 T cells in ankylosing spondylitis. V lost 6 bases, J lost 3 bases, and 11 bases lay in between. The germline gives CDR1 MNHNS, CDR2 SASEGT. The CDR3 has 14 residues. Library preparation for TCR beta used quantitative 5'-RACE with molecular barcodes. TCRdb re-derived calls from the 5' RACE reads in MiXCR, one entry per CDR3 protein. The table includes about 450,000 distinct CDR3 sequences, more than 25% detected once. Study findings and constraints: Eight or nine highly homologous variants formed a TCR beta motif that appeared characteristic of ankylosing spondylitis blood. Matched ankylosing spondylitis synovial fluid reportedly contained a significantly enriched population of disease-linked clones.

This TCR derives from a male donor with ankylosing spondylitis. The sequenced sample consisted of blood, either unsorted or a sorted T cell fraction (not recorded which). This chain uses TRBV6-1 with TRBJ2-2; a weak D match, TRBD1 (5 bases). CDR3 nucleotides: TGTGCCAGCAGACTACCACAGGACACCGGGGAGCTGTTTTTT. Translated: CASRLPQDTGELFF.